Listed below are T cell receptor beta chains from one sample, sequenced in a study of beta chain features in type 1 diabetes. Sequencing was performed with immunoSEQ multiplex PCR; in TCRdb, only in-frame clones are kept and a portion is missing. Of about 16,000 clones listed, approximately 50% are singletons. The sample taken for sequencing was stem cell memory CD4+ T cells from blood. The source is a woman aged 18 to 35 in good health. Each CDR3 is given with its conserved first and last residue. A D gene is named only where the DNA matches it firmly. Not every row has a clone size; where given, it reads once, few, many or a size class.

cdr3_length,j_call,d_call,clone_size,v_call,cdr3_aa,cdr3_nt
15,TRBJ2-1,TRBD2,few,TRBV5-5,CASSLGTSGYNEQFF,TGTGCCAGCAGCTTGGGGACTAGCGGTTACAATGAGCAGTTCTTC
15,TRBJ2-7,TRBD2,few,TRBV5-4,CASSQRAAGVREQYF,TGTGCCAGCAGCCAACGAGCAGCGGGAGTTAGGGAGCAGTACTTC
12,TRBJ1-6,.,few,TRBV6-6,CASSYGSSPLHF,TGTGCCAGCAGTTACGGTAGTTCACCCCTCCACTTT
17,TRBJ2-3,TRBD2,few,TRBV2,CASSDGLAGGITDTQYF,TGTGCCAGCAGTGACGGCCTTGCGGGGGGCATCACAGATACGCAGTATTTT
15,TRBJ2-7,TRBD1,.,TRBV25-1,CASTPTGGSSYEQYF,TGTGCCAGCACTCCTACAGGGGGCAGCTCCTACGAGCAGTACTTC
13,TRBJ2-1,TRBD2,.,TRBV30,CAWSVGTSHEQFF,TGTGCCTGGAGTGTTGGGACTAGCCATGAGCAGTTCTTC
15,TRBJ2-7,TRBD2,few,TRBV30,CAGGLVAGAPNEQYF,TGTGCCGGGGGGCTTGTAGCGGGGGCCCCCAACGAGCAGTACTTC
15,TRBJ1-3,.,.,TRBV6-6,CASSTLTGSGNTIYF,TGTGCCAGCAGTACGCTGACAGGATCTGGAAACACCATATATTTT
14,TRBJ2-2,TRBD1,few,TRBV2,CASSEEGASGELFF,TGTGCCAGCAGTGAAGAGGGGGCGTCCGGGGAGCTGTTTTTT
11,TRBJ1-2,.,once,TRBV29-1,CSTELGYGYTF,TGCAGCACCGAGCTCGGGTATGGCTACACCTTC
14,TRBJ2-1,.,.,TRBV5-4,CASSLVGPNNEQFF,TGTGCCAGCAGCTTGGTGGGGCCTAACAATGAGCAGTTCTTC
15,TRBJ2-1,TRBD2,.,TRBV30,CAWNSGGGPGNEQFF,TGTGCCTGGAACTCTGGGGGAGGGCCTGGTAATGAGCAGTTCTTC
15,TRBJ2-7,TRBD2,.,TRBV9,CASSLDLTSGYEQYF,TGTGCCAGCAGCCTCGATCTGACTAGCGGTTACGAGCAGTACTTC
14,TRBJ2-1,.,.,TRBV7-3,CASSLILSGNEQFF,TGTGCCAGCAGCTTAATATTATCGGGGAATGAGCAGTTCTTC
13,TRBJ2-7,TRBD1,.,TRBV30,CAWNRDRGYEQYF,TGTGCCTGGAATCGGGACAGGGGCTACGAGCAGTACTTC
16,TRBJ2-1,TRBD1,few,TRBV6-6,CASSYSLTGPYNEQFF,TGTGCCAGCAGTTACTCGTTGACAGGGCCCTACAATGAGCAGTTCTTC
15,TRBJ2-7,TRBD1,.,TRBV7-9,CASSLGYRGSDEQYF,TGTGCCAGCAGCTTAGGATACAGGGGTTCCGACGAGCAGTACTTC
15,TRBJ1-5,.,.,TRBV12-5,CASATGTTYNQPQHF,TGTGCTAGTGCCACCGGGACTACCTACAATCAGCCCCAGCATTTT
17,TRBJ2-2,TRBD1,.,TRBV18,CASSPRFGTGNTGELFF,TGTGCCAGCTCACCACGATTCGGGACAGGGAACACCGGGGAGCTGTTTTTT
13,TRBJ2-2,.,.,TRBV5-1,CASSEVYTGELFF,TGCGCCAGCAGTGAGGTTTACACCGGGGAGCTGTTTTTT
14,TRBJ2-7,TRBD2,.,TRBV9,CASSPRLAGYEQYF,TGTGCCAGCAGCCCGAGACTAGCGGGCTACGAGCAGTACTTC
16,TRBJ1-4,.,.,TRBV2,CASIGGQPPGAEKLFF,TGTGCCAGCATCGGAGGACAGCCCCCCGGGGCTGAAAAACTGTTTTTT
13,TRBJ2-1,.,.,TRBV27,CASSRVVYNEQFF,TGTGCCAGCTCCAGGGTGGTATACAATGAGCAGTTCTTC
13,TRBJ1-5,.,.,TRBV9,CASSGGEHHPQHF,TGTGCCAGCAGCGGTGGTGAACATCACCCCCAGCATTTT
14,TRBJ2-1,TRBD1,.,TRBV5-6,CASSFRGTPDEQFF,TGTGCCAGCAGCTTCAGGGGGACGCCCGATGAGCAGTTCTTC
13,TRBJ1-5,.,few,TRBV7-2,CASSYSRNQPQHF,TGTGCCAGCAGCTATAGCCGGAATCAGCCCCAGCATTTT
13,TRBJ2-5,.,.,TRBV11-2,CASSPSPSRTQYF,TGTGCCAGCAGCCCGTCCCCCTCTAGGACCCAGTACTTC
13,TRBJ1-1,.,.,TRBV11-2,CASSFTGQSEAFF,TGTGCCAGCAGCTTTACTGGACAGTCGGAAGCTTTCTTT
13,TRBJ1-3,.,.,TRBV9,CASSVGRANTIYF,TGTGCCAGCAGCGTAGGGAGAGCAAACACCATATATTTT
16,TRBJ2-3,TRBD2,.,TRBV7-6,CASSPVWLADVDTQYF,TGTGCCAGCAGCCCTGTCTGGCTAGCGGACGTAGATACGCAGTATTTT
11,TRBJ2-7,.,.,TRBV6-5,CASSQSYEQYF,TGTGCCAGCAGTCAGTCCTACGAGCAGTACTTC
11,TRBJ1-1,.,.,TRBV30,CARGVNTEAFF,TGTGCCCGGGGAGTTAACACTGAAGCTTTCTTT
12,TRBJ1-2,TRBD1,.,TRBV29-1,CSVAGNRGGYTF,TGCAGCGTTGCAGGAAACAGGGGTGGCTACACCTTC
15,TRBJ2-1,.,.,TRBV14,CASSQDSGAYNEQFF,TGTGCCAGCAGCCAAGATTCGGGAGCCTACAATGAGCAGTTCTTC
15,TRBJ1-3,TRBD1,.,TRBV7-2,CASNLTGLSGNTIYF,TGTGCCAGCAACCTGACAGGGCTCTCTGGAAACACCATATATTTT
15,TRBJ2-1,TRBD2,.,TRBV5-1,CASSLDSGTYNEQFF,TGCGCCAGCAGCTTGGATAGCGGGACTTACAATGAGCAGTTCTTC
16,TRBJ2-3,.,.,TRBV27,CASSSYGTSELDTQYF,TGTGCCAGCAGTTCTTACGGGACTTCCGAATTAGATACGCAGTATTTT
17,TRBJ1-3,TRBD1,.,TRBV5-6,CASSFPGGQGAGNTIYF,TGTGCCAGCAGCTTCCCCGGGGGACAGGGGGCTGGAAACACCATATATTTT
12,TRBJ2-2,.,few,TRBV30,CAWSVLQGSCFF,.